The 27 T cell receptor beta chains presented below share a single source sample, sequenced in a study of T cells in Graves' hyperthyroidism and ophthalmopathy. The CDR3 regions of TCR beta were amplified from RNA transcripts. The study used the HTBI primer set for a first-round RT-PCR of the TCR CDR3. MiXCR was run by TCRdb on the multiplex PCR reads, yielding one entry per CDR3 protein. The sample shows some 490,000 distinct CDR3 sequences, 15% to 20% of them seen only once. Sequenced sample: blood. Receptor source: a woman in her twenties or thirties with Graves' ophthalmopathy.

The rearrangement joins TRBV4-3 to TRBJ2-5; 7 bases line up with TRBD2. There are 19 residues in the CDR3. CDR1 and CDR2 (germline): LGHNA, YSLEER. V trimming: 0 bases; J trimming: 5 bases; junction bases outside the gene matches: 18. The CDR3 nucleotides are TGCGCCAGCAGCCAAGATCCCCCTGGAGGGGAGCGGGAACGGGAGACCCAGTACTTC. It is translated as CASSQDPPGGERERETQYF.

There are a few counts of this clonotype. The J gene is TRBJ1-2, the V gene TRBV28; possibly TRBD1 for D (6 bases). V lost 7 bases, J lost 2 bases, and 11 bases lay in between. Germline CDR1 and CDR2: MDHEN and SYDVKM. The CDR3 sequence is 13 residues long. The DNA for the CDR3 is TGTGCCAGCACTATGACAGGAAACTATGGCTACACCTTC. This sequence encodes CASTMTGNYGYTF.

This clonotype was detected ten times or more. CDR3 region: CASSFFWTCRTDQETQYF. The CDR3 nucleotides are TGTGCCAGCAGTTTCTTCTGGACTTGCAGGACGGACCAAGAGACCCAGTACTTC. This sequence joins TRBV27 and TRBJ2-5; possibly TRBD2 for D (5 bases). CDR3 size: 18 residues. CDR1 and CDR2 (germline): MNHEY, SMNVEV (reference sequence). Trimming took off 3 bases at V and 0 bases at J, with 20 bases between the two ends.

V and J are TRBV20-1 and TRBJ2-1; 12 nucleotides line up with TRBD1. The CDR3 length is 15 residues. The V gene end was trimmed by 5 bases and the J gene end by 2 bases; junction bases not matched to a gene: 4. Germline V gene lookup returns CDR1 DFQATT and CDR2 SNEGSKA (reference sequence). The CDR3 sequence is CSAEGTGGAYNEQFF. CDR3 in DNA: TGCAGTGCTGAGGGGACAGGGGGCGCCTACAATGAGCAGTTCTTC.

This clonotype came up many times. The V and J genes are TRBV7-2 and TRBJ2-7; D gene unclear. The CDR3 covers 14 residues. Germline CDR1 and CDR2: SGHTA and FQGNSA. The V and J ends lost 3 bases and 2 bases respectively, with 11 bases between them. In nucleotides, the CDR3 is TGTGCCAGCAGCTTTGGGCCAGGAACCTACGAGCAGTACTTC. This sequence encodes CASSFGPGTYEQYF.

The rearrangement joins TRBV6-1 to TRBJ2-7, with 9 bases identical to TRBD1. The CDR3 is made up of 19 amino acids. Trimming took 1 base from V and 0 from J; bases not matched to a gene: 13. Germline V gives CDR1 MNHNS, CDR2 SASEGT. The CDR3 protein is CASSEDIGTGFLGSYEQYF. In DNA, the CDR3 is TGTGCCAGCAGTGAAGATATCGGGACAGGGTTTTTGGGCTCCTACGAGCAGTACTTC.

This clonotype was counted ten times or more. The chain is built from TRBV6-1 and TRBJ1-2; the match to TRBD1 covers 7 bases. Germline V gene data show CDR1 as MNHNS and CDR2 as SASEGT. CDR3 length equals 16 residues. V was clipped by 5 bases and J by 5 bases; unmatched bases: 14. CDR3 protein: CASSQSTGTAQYGYTF. The CDR3 nucleotides read TGTGCCAGCAGTCAGAGCACCGGGACAGCTCAGTATGGCTACACCTTC.

The chain has TRBV27 and TRBJ2-1; D is unresolved. V dropped 2 bases and J dropped 2 bases, with 10 bases sitting between them. This CDR3 comprises 15 residues. Per germline, CDR1 MNHEY and CDR2 SMNVEV (reference sequence). This CDR3 is CASSLSGPAYNEQFF. In DNA, the CDR3 is TGTGCCAGCAGTTTAAGTGGGCCCGCCTACAATGAGCAGTTCTTC.

The table lists this clonotype with many counts. The rearrangement uses TRBV7-2 and TRBJ2-1; no clear D. V was cut by 2 bases and J by 7 bases, with 6 bases left in between. The CDR3 runs 12 residues. Per the germline V gene, CDR1 is SGHTA and CDR2 is FQGNSA. As DNA, the CDR3 is TGTGCCAGCAGCTTACACCTAAATGAGCAGTTCTTC. Its protein is CASSLHLNEQFF.

The chain has TRBV20-1 and TRBJ2-5; 7 bases map to TRBD2. Germline lookup yields CDR1 DFQATT and CDR2 SNEGSKA (reference sequence). The trim removed 6 bases at V and 2 bases at J, leaving 15 bases unmatched. The CDR3 consists of 16 residues. CDR3 in DNA: TGCAGTGCCCCCCGGCCCCGAAGCGGGGCACAAGAGACCCAGTACTTC. This sequence encodes CSAPRPRSGAQETQYF.

This clonotype was counted ten times or more. The chain is built from TRBV3-1 and TRBJ2-2; TRBD1 might be the D (5 bases). Germline V CDR1 and CDR2: LGHDT, YNNKEL (reference sequence). The V and J ends lost 4 bases and 4 bases respectively, with 13 bases between them. This CDR3 spans 15 amino acids. The CDR3 nucleotides are TGTGCCAGCAGCCGGGGCAGGCACCTCACCGGGGAGCTGTTTTTT. Translating gives CASSRGRHLTGELFF.

This clonotype was seen a handful of times. This rearrangement joins TRBV7-7 to TRBJ2-5; the match to TRBD1 covers 9 bases. Germline CDR1 reads SSHAT; CDR2 reads FNYEAQ (reference sequence). Trimming took 5 bases from V and 3 from J; bases not matched to a gene: 7. This CDR3 spans 15 amino acids. The CDR3 DNA sequence: TGTGCCAGCAGCACCGGGACAGGGACTAAAGAGACCCAGTACTTC. Residues: CASSTGTGTKETQYF.

The V call is TRBV12-3 or TRBV12-4, the J call TRBJ2-7; 11 nucleotides match TRBD1. The J segment lost 6 bases and the V segment lost 5 bases, leaving 9 bases of the junction unmatched. The CDR3 is 15 residues long. The CDR3 sequence: CASSGRTGGGFEQYF. Written as DNA, the CDR3 is TGTGCCAGCAGTGGTCGGACAGGGGGCGGATTCGAGCAGTACTTC.

The rearrangement uses TRBV15 and TRBJ2-2; the D gene could be TRBD1 or TRBD2 (5 bases each). The CDR3 has 16 amino acids. Trimming took 0 bases from V and 7 from J, leaving 15 bases between them. CDR1 and CDR2 from the germline V gene are LNHNV and YYDKDF (reference sequence). The CDR3 DNA reads as TGTGCCACCAGCAGAGATCAAATCGGGGCCGGCGGGGAGCTGTTTTTT. This codes for CATSRDQIGAGGELFF.

This clonotype was counted ten times or more. V is TRBV5-1 and J is TRBJ2-7; tentatively, D is TRBD1 (5 bases). The germline V gene has CDR1 SGHRS and CDR2 YFSETQ. The germline V and J ends were trimmed by 2 bases and 3 bases, with 18 bases remaining between them. The CDR3 has 16 residues. This chain's CDR3 is CASSFLDSDSSYEQYF. The CDR3 coding sequence is TGCGCCAGCAGCTTTTTAGATAGTGACAGCAGCTACGAGCAGTACTTC.

This clonotype was seen many times. The rearrangement joins TRBV20-1 to TRBJ1-4, with D maybe TRBD1 (6 bases). V gave up 6 bases and J gave up 5 bases, with 13 bases separating them. The CDR3 is 13 residues long. Germline CDR1 and CDR2: DFQATT and SNEGSKA (reference sequence). The CDR3 region is CSAQGPPNEKLFF. DNA for the CDR3: TGCAGTGCCCAGGGGCCGCCGAATGAAAAACTGTTTTTT.

This clonotype was seen many times. The genes are TRBV29-1 and TRBJ1-1, with 7 positions matching TRBD1. The V gene end was trimmed by 7 bases and the J gene end by 0 bases; junction bases not matched to a gene: 5. The CDR3 extends over 13 amino acids. Germline V gives CDR1 SQVTM, CDR2 ANQGSEA. The CDR3 spells CSAAQGMNTEAFF. DNA of the CDR3: TGCAGCGCCGCACAGGGGATGAACACTGAAGCTTTCTTT.

This clonotype was counted only a few times. The chain is built from TRBV20-1 and TRBJ2-2, with D possibly being TRBD2 (6 bases). The germline gives CDR1 DFQATT, CDR2 SNEGSKA (reference sequence). CDR3 length: 15 amino acids. Trimming stripped 3 bases from V and 4 bases from J, with 15 bases between. The CDR3 here is CSASSGRDVTGELFF. The DNA of the CDR3 is TGCAGTGCTAGTTCGGGGCGGGACGTCACCGGGGAGCTGTTTTTT.

This rearrangement joins TRBV20-1 to TRBJ2-1, with 14 bases identical to TRBD2. J was trimmed by 7 bases and V by 3 bases; bases with no gene match: 5. This CDR3 region has 15 residues. Germline CDR1 reads DFQATT; CDR2 reads SNEGSKA (reference sequence). As DNA, the CDR3 is TGCAGTGCTAGTGGACTAGCGGGGGGAGGGAATGAGCAGTTCTTC. Translated, it gives CSASGLAGGGNEQFF.

The chain carries TRBV6-1 and TRBJ2-3; no firm D call. CDR3 length: 14 residues. Germline V gene lookup returns CDR1 MNHNS and CDR2 SASEGT. The V gene lost 1 base and the J gene lost 2 bases, with 7 bases spanning the gap. CDR3 amino acids: CASSEGRHTDTQYF. In nucleotides, the CDR3 is TGTGCCAGCAGTGAAGGCCGGCACACAGATACGCAGTATTTT.

This clonotype has at least ten counts. The chain couples TRBV24-1 to TRBJ2-1; tentatively, D is TRBD2 (5 bases). Deletions cut 3 bases from V and 10 bases from J, with 12 bases between. Germline values: CDR1 KGHDR, CDR2 SFDVKD. The CDR3 covers 13 residues. CDR3 region: CATSDEATGEQFF. The CDR3 DNA is TGTGCCACCAGTGATGAAGCAACGGGGGAGCAGTTCTTC.

This clonotype was seen repeatedly, ten times or more. The chain joins TRBV28 to TRBJ1-6; no firm D call. The ends were cut back, 4 bases at V and 3 bases at J, with 13 bases in the middle. Per germline, CDR1 MDHEN and CDR2 SYDVKM. The CDR3 is made up of 16 amino acids. The CDR3 sequence is CASSSPRTNYNSPLHF. The CDR3 DNA sequence: TGTGCCAGCAGTTCTCCCCGGACCAACTATAATTCACCCCTCCACTTT.

This clonotype was picked up many times. The rearrangement joins TRBV28 to TRBJ1-2; TRBD1 aligns across 8 bases. The CDR3 loop spans 15 amino acids. Germline CDR1 is MDHEN and CDR2 is SYDVKM. V was pared by 6 bases and J by 4 bases, with 10 bases of the junction left unmatched. DNA of the CDR3: TGTGCCAGCAGCGTCCGGGACAGGCTGAGCTATGGCTACACCTTC. Protein: CASSVRDRLSYGYTF.

The gene calls are TRBV29-1 and TRBJ2-6; 8 nucleotides align to TRBD1. Germline CDR1 and CDR2: SQVTM and ANQGSEA. This CDR3 has 13 residues. With 6 bases clipped from V and 7 bases from J, the junction kept 5 bases outside the gene matches. CDR3 in amino acids: CSVETGEANVLTF. The CDR3 DNA is TGCAGCGTCGAGACAGGGGAAGCCAACGTCCTGACTTTC.

A few counts support this clonotype. The rearrangement links TRBV5-4 to TRBJ2-1, with TRBD2 matching over 12 bases. Germline V gene sequence: CDR1 SGHNT, CDR2 YYREEE (reference sequence). CDR3 length: 15 residues. The ends lost 4 bases at V and 10 bases at J; junction bases unmatched: 9. In DNA, the CDR3 is TGTGCCAGCAGCCATTGGCTAGCGGGAGGGCACGAGCAGTTCTTC. Residues: CASSHWLAGGHEQFF.

The V and J genes are TRBV5-6 and TRBJ1-5, with 10 bases aligning to TRBD1. The CDR3 length is 15 residues. CDR1 is SGHDT and CDR2 is YYEEEE in the germline V gene. Trimming cost V 3 bases and J 6 bases; bases outside gene matches: 6. The CDR3 sequence is CASSSGTGAGQPQHF. DNA of the CDR3: TGTGCCAGCAGCTCCGGGACAGGGGCCGGTCAGCCCCAGCATTTT.

The J gene is TRBJ2-7, the V gene TRBV11-2, with no clear D. Trimming took off 4 bases at V and 3 bases at J, with 13 bases between the two ends. The CDR3 has 14 amino acids. From germline, CDR1 is SGHAT and CDR2 FQNNGV. CDR3: CASSWLLPDYEQYF. The CDR3 coding sequence is TGTGCCAGCAGCTGGCTTCTCCCAGACTACGAGCAGTACTTC. The entire variable domain, with the rest obtained from reference TRBV11-2 and TRBJ2-7, is as follows: EAGVAQSPRYKIIEKRQSVAFWCNPISGHATLYWYQQILGQGPKLLIQFQNNGVVDDSQLPKDRFSAERLKGVDSTLKIQPAKLEDSAVYLCASSWLLPDYEQYFGPGTRLTVT.